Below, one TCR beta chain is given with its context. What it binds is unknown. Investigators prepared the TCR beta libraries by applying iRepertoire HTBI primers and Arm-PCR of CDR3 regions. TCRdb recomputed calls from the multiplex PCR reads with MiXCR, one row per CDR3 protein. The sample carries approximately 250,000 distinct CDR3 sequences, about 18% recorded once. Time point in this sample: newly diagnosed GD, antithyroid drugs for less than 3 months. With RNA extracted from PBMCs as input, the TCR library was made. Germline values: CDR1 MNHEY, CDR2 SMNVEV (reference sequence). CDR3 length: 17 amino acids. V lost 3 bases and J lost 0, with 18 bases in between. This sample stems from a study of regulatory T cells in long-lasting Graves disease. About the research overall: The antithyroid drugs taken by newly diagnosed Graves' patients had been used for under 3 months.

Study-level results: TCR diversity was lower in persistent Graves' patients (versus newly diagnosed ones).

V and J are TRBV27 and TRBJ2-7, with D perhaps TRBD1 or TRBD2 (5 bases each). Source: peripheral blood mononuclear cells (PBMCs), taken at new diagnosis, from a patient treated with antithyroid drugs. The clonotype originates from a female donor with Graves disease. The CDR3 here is CASSFERPGPNSYEQYF. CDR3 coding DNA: TGTGCCAGCAGTTTCGAAAGGCCGGGACCCAACTCCTACGAGCAGTACTTC.